One and the same sample provided the 30 T cell receptor beta chains below, sequenced in a study of control samples from healthy donors and cancer patients (dated by TCRdb to the early 2020s). Receptor libraries were prepared by the immunoSEQ multiplex PCR assay. In its TCRdb copy, this immuneACCESS table keeps in-frame sequences only and misses some clones. Where compared with another copy, unresolved V genes explain less than half of these, and the others have no known cause. This sample holds 170,000 or so clones; roughly 91% were observed only once. Roughly 1.5% of the sample is taken by the ten largest. The sample was blood. The source of these receptors is a man in his late teens or twenties in good health.

V gene TRBV27 combines with J gene TRBJ1-5; maybe TRBD1 (5 bases). There are 13 residues in the CDR3. Trimming removed 5 bases at V and 4 bases at J, with 9 bases between. Germline V gene sequence: CDR1 MNHEY, CDR2 SMNVEV (reference sequence). CDR3 sequence (DNA): TGTGCCAGCAGTGAGGGGTATAATCAGCCCCAGCATTTT. This gives the protein CASSEGYNQPQHF.

In regard to this clone: Different DNA sequences within this sample yield the same CDR3. This chain uses TRBV14 with TRBJ2-1; no clear D. Trimming removed 3 bases at V and 4 bases at J, with 7 bases between. The CDR3 consists of 13 residues. The germline CDR1 and CDR2 sequences are SGHDN and FVKESK. CDR3 in amino acids: CASSQGMYNEQFF. The CDR3 DNA reads as TGTGCCAGCAGCCAGGGAATGTACAATGAGCAGTTCTTC. The full variable domain, its missing parts supplied by reference TRBV14 and TRBJ2-1, is EAGVTQFPSHSVIEKGQTVTLRCDPISGHDNLYWYRRVMGKEIKFLLHFVKESKQDESGMPNNRFLAERTGGTYSTLKVQPAELEDSGVYFCASSQGMYNEQFFGPGTRLTVL.

The chain employs TRBV19 and TRBJ2-2; 9 bases are a match to TRBD1. Germline-derived CDR1 and CDR2 are LNHDA and SQIVND (reference sequence). The CDR3 runs to 14 residues. With 5 bases clipped from V and 3 bases from J, the junction kept 1 base outside the gene matches. The CDR3 loop is CASSRQGDTGELFF. The DNA for the CDR3 is TGTGCCAGTAGTCGACAGGGGGACACCGGGGAGCTGTTTTTT.

This clone has just a few counts. The J gene is TRBJ2-1, the V gene TRBV3-1 (or the pseudogene TRBV3-2), with 10 bases matching TRBD1. Germline-derived CDR1 and CDR2 are LGHDT and YNNKEL (reference sequence). J lost 9 bases, V lost 5 bases, and 4 bases had no gene match. This CDR3 contains 13 residues. The CDR3 sequence is CASSFRDRGEQFF. As DNA, the CDR3 is TGTGCCAGCAGCTTCCGGGACAGGGGTGAGCAGTTCTTC.

The rearrangement uses TRBV24-1 and TRBJ2-3; D may be TRBD1 (6 bases). Germline loops: CDR1 KGHDR, CDR2 SFDVKD. The V and J ends lost 7 bases and 2 bases respectively, with 15 bases between them. CDR3 length: 15 amino acids. The CDR3 sequence: CATSRGLTFTDTQYF. CDR3 coding DNA: TGTGCCACCAGCAGGGGCTTGACGTTCACAGATACGCAGTATTTT.

V usage is TRBV27 and J usage is TRBJ1-1; D is perhaps TRBD1 (6 bases). Germline values: CDR1 MNHEY, CDR2 SMNVEV (reference sequence). Trimming shortened V by 5 bases and J by 1 base, and 11 bases separated the two germline ends. The CDR3 is 14 amino acids. The CDR3 region is CASSRGGPNTEAFF. The CDR3 nucleotides are TGTGCCAGCAGTCGGGGGGGGCCGAACACTGAAGCTTTCTTT.

This chain uses TRBV30 with TRBJ2-2; TRBD2 matches 15 bases. Germline CDR1 GTSNPN, CDR2 SVGIG (reference sequence). The CDR3 is 19 amino acids. Trimming at V came to 1 base and at J to 1 base, leaving 7 bases not matched to a gene. CDR3 loop: CAWSALGTSGGLNTGELFF. The CDR3 bases are TGTGCCTGGAGTGCCCTCGGGACTAGCGGGGGGCTGAACACCGGGGAGCTGTTTTTT. Drawing the rest from reference TRBV30 and TRBJ2-2, the complete variable domain is SQTIHQWPATLVQPVGSPLSLECTVEGTSNPNLYWYRQAAGRGLQLLFYSVGIGQISSEVPQNLSASRPQDRQFILSSKKLLLSDSGFYLCAWSALGTSGGLNTGELFFGEGSRLTVL.

This clone appeared once. The rearrangement links TRBV2 to TRBJ2-7; D is uncertain. Germline CDR1 is SNHLY and CDR2 is FYNNEI. This CDR3 has 15 residues. Trimming removed 2 bases from V and 2 bases from J, with 13 bases in between. The CDR3 nucleotides are TGTGCCAGCAGTGAACCAGATAATGGAACCTACGAGCAGTACTTC. This translates into CASSEPDNGTYEQYF.

This rearrangement joins TRBV30 to TRBJ2-5; TRBD2 matches 10 bases. The CDR3 covers 15 residues. Trimming removed 6 bases from V and 6 bases from J; junction bases left unmatched: 13. CDR1 GTSNPN and CDR2 SVGIG come from the germline V gene (reference sequence). CDR3 DNA: TGTGCCTGCAGGGGGGAGCGGGGGGGCGATCAGACCCAGTACTTC. The encoded protein is CACRGERGGDQTQYF.

V and J are TRBV2 and TRBJ1-1; D gene ambiguous. The V gene lost 6 bases and the J gene lost 0 bases, with 8 bases spanning the gap. This CDR3 contains 13 residues. In germline, CDR1 is SNHLY, CDR2 FYNNEI. The CDR3 region has the DNA TGTGCCAGCAGGACGGATTTGAACACTGAAGCTTTCTTT. Encoded protein: CASRTDLNTEAFF.

The genes are TRBV25-1 and TRBJ2-3; 7 bases are shared with TRBD1. The trim removed 5 bases at V and 2 bases at J, leaving 13 bases unmatched. The CDR3 loop spans 17 amino acids. Germline CDR1 MGHDK, CDR2 SYGVNS. CDR3 region: CASSLERSGTATDTQYF. In nucleotides, the CDR3 is TGTGCCAGCAGTCTGGAAAGGTCCGGGACAGCCACAGATACGCAGTATTTT.

This chain links TRBV2 with TRBJ1-2; D ambiguous. This CDR3 contains 12 residues. The V and J ends lost 7 bases and 8 bases respectively, with 14 bases between them. Germline V gene data show CDR1 as SNHLY and CDR2 as FYNNEI. Here the CDR3 DNA reads TGTGCCAGCACGGAGGGTTTTTACGGCTACACCTTC. As protein: CASTEGFYGYTF.

V is TRBV5-1 and J is TRBJ2-5; possibly TRBD2 for D (6 bases). The CDR3 loop spans 14 amino acids. The germline gives CDR1 SGHRS, CDR2 YFSETQ. Trimming left V 1 base short and J 2 bases short, with 9 bases between. In nucleotides, the CDR3 is TGCGCCAGCAGCTTGCGCAGCGGGCAAGAGACCCAGTACTTC. This sequence encodes CASSLRSGQETQYF.

The chain employs TRBV5-1 and TRBJ1-3; D not resolved. CDR3 length equals 14 residues. CDR1 SGHRS and CDR2 YFSETQ come from the germline V gene. The V gene lost 0 bases and the J gene lost 4 bases, with 8 bases spanning the gap. The DNA for the CDR3 is TGCGCCAGCAGCTTGGTTTCCGGGGGAAACACCATATATTTT. The encoded protein is CASSLVSGGNTIYF.

This rearrangement joins TRBV7-8 to TRBJ2-7; D remains ambiguous. The CDR3 length is 11 residues. CDR1 is SGHVS, CDR2 FQNEAQ, per germline. V lost 1 base to trimming and J lost 3 bases, with 1 base between them. The CDR3 spells CASSLVYEQYF. CDR3 nucleotide sequence: TGTGCCAGCAGCTTAGTCTACGAGCAGTACTTC. Supplemented by reference TRBV7-8 and TRBJ2-7, the full variable domain reads GAGVSQSPRYKVAKRGQDVALRCDPISGHVSLFWYQQALGQGPEFLTYFQNEAQLDKSGLPSDRFFAERPEGSVSTLKIQRTQQEDSAVYLCASSLVYEQYFGPGTRLTVT.

The rearrangement links TRBV3-1 (or the pseudogene TRBV3-2) to TRBJ2-2, with TRBD1 identical over 10 bases. The V segment lost 0 bases and the J segment 5 bases; nucleotides outside the gene matches: 6. The CDR3 runs to 17 residues. Germline loops: CDR1 LGHDT, CDR2 YNNKEL (reference sequence). Here the CDR3 DNA reads TGTGCCAGCAGCCAAGATGTCCGGGACAGGGGAACCGGGGAGCTGTTTTTT. Translating gives CASSQDVRDRGTGELFF.

The gene calls are TRBV6-5 and TRBJ2-1; 9 nucleotides align to TRBD1. J lost 9 bases, V lost 11 bases, and 14 bases had no gene match. Germline V gives CDR1 MNHEY, CDR2 SVGAGI. This CDR3 has 14 residues. The CDR3 DNA reads TGTGCCTCCTATGCCGGGACAGGGCATCGTGAGCAGTTCTTC. This codes for CASYAGTGHREQFF.

V is TRBV7-3 and J is TRBJ2-3; TRBD1 is a possible D gene (6 bases). CDR3 length: 12 amino acids. Per germline, CDR1 SGHTA and CDR2 FQGTGA. V lost 3 bases and J lost 10, with 11 bases in between. CDR3 sequence reads: CASSFNSGAQYF. CDR3 nucleotide sequence: TGTGCCAGCAGCTTTAATTCAGGGGCGCAGTATTTT.

The genes are TRBV21-1 and TRBJ2-5; TRBD2, the table's D call, lacks a check against the DNA. TRBV21-1 is described as a pseudogene. The CDR3 has 19 amino acids. The CDR3 protein is CASSPPGTSGGLSEETQYF. CDR3 DNA: TGTGCCAGCAGCCCCCCCGGGACTAGCGGGGGTCTATCCGAGGAGACCCAGTACTTC.

This clone is a singleton in its sample. The chain combines TRBV25-1 with TRBJ1-2; 7 nucleotides agree with TRBD1. CDR1 and CDR2 from the germline V gene are MGHDK and SYGVNS. The CDR3 runs to 13 residues. Losses at the gene ends were 8 bases for V and 4 bases for J; bases not matched to a gene: 7. CDR3 region: CASSPAGGYGYTF. Here the CDR3 DNA reads TGTGCCAGCTCCCCCGCAGGGGGCTATGGCTACACCTTC.

V gene TRBV7-6 combines with J gene TRBJ2-3; TRBD2 agrees at 11 bases. V lost 4 bases, J lost 2 bases, and 5 bases stayed unmatched. The CDR3 runs to 16 residues. Germline CDR1 is SGHVS and CDR2 is FNYEAQ. The CDR3 sequence: CASSSLAGGFTDTQYF. DNA of the CDR3: TGTGCCAGCAGCTCGTTAGCGGGGGGGTTCACAGATACGCAGTATTTT.

The CDR3 DNA is TGTGCCAGCAGGCAACTAGCGGGTCGCACAGATACGCAGTATTTT. Translation: CASRQLAGRTDTQYF. The chain employs TRBV6-5 and TRBJ2-3; 9 nucleotides align to TRBD2. The CDR3 contains 15 residues. V lost 6 bases to trimming and J lost 1 base; unmatched junction nucleotides: 5. Looked up from germline, CDR1 is MNHEY and CDR2 is SVGAGI.

J is TRBJ2-7 and V is TRBV5-8; 10 bases align to TRBD1. CDR3 length equals 13 residues. Trimming took 5 bases from V and 4 from J; bases not matched to a gene: 3. Germline values: CDR1 SGHTS, CDR2 YDEGEE. CDR3 in amino acids: CASSRQGAYEQYF. The CDR3 DNA reads TGTGCCAGCAGTCGACAGGGGGCTTACGAGCAGTACTTC.

The genes are TRBV14 and TRBJ1-5; possible D gene TRBD1, 5 bases. The CDR3 is made up of 15 amino acids. Trimming cost V 2 bases and J 10 bases, with 18 bases left between them. Germline V lookup: CDR1 SGHDN, CDR2 FVKESK. CDR3 DNA: TGTGCCAGCAGCCAACCGGGACCTCGATGGGGACCCCAGCATTTT. Translated: CASSQPGPRWGPQHF.

This clone has only one observation. The chain employs TRBV6-5 and TRBJ2-5; D ambiguous. The V gene lost 5 bases and the J gene lost 2 bases, with 12 bases spanning the gap. The CDR3 has 14 amino acids. Germline CDR1 and CDR2: MNHEY and SVGAGI. CDR3 sequence (DNA): TGTGCCAGCAGTAGAAAGGAAGGTCAAGAGACCCAGTACTTC. This gives the protein CASSRKEGQETQYF.

The chain combines TRBV2 with TRBJ2-5; the D is unclear. The CDR3 sequence is 14 residues long. V was pared by 6 bases and J by 2 bases, with 13 bases between. CDR1 is SNHLY, CDR2 FYNNEI, per germline. The CDR3: CASRFTGSQETQYF. The DNA of the CDR3 is TGTGCCAGCAGATTTACCGGGTCACAAGAGACCCAGTACTTC.

The rearrangement uses TRBV7-9 and TRBJ2-2; TRBD2 matches 10 bases. The CDR3 contains 18 residues. Germline CDR1 is SEHNR and CDR2 is FQNEAQ (reference sequence). The trim removed 5 bases at V and 3 bases at J, leaving 12 bases unmatched. The CDR3 region has the DNA TGTGCCAGCAGCCCCCAAGCGGGAGGGACTAAACACACCGGGGAGCTGTTTTTT. Translating it yields CASSPQAGGTKHTGELFF.

The V gene is TRBV14, the J gene TRBJ1-2; tentatively, D is TRBD1 (5 bases). V lost 2 bases and J lost 4, with 11 bases in between. The CDR3 sequence is 14 residues long. In germline, CDR1 is SGHDN, CDR2 FVKESK. The CDR3 nucleotides read TGTGCCAGCAGCCAACAGGAGGGACCCTATGGCTACACCTTC. It codes for CASSQQEGPYGYTF. Drawing the rest from reference TRBV14 and TRBJ1-2, the complete variable domain is EAGVTQFPSHSVIEKGQTVTLRCDPISGHDNLYWYRRVMGKEIKFLLHFVKESKQDESGMPNNRFLAERTGGTYSTLKVQPAELEDSGVYFCASSQQEGPYGYTFGSGTRLTVV.

The chain couples TRBV7-9 to TRBJ1-6; D is ambiguous. This CDR3 spans 17 amino acids. V was pared by 8 bases and J by 0 bases, with 17 bases between. The V gene's germline CDR1 is SEHNR and CDR2 FQNEAQ (reference sequence). DNA for the CDR3: TGTGCCAGCGCCACAGATTCGCCGAGCTCCTATAATTCACCCCTCCACTTT. This gives the protein CASATDSPSSYNSPLHF. The full variable domain, rest sourced from reference TRBV7-9 and TRBJ1-6, is DTGVSQNPRHKITKRGQNVTFRCDPISEHNRLYWYRQTLGQGPEFLTYFQNEAQLEKSRLLSDRFSAERPKGSFSTLEIQRTEQGDSAMYLCASATDSPSSYNSPLHFGNGTRLTVT.

This chain joins TRBV9 and TRBJ1-3, with a possible D match to TRBD1 (5 bases). Germline CDR1 and CDR2: SGDLS and YYNGEE. The ends were cut back, 0 bases at V and 10 bases at J, with 8 bases in the middle. The CDR3 contains 12 residues. The CDR3 DNA reads as TGTGCCAGCAGCGTAGGGGACGCAACCATATATTTT. Translated, it gives CASSVGDATIYF.